This T cell receptor (beta chain) emerged from a study of T cell responses to AZD1222 COVID-19 vaccine (dated by TCRdb to about 2021). Context from the whole study: TCR sequencing was performed for about 250 trial participants, of whom about 200 were given two doses of AZD1222 and some 25 were given two doses of MenACWY control vaccine. Trial participants were enrolled by age into subgroups of 18-55, 56-69 and 70-plus years, and about 150, 27 and 61 TCR-sequenced participants, respectively, were included in these subgroups. Overall study outcomes, separate from this receptor: The 56-69-year group was small, and its depth increase did not reach significance, likely because of low power. Conclusions about previously exposed vaccinees were limited because only 5 or 6 AZD1222 recipients were SARS-CoV-2 seropositive at baseline. Epitopes outside the regions mutated in the B.1.351 and B.1.1.7 variants were reportedly recognized by nearly half of the unique spike-specific TCRs. Participants were mostly white British, with more females than males. The authors suggested clonal diversity may have been underestimated. The whole spike protein was spanned by vaccine-associated CD4 TCRs, and dominant responses were seen in regions 160-218 and 743-854. Because no samples from the day 14 peak response were available, repertoires could be characterized only after the peak T cell response. After two AZD1222 doses, spike-specific TCR breadth and depth were significantly higher than at day 0 and than in MenACWY recipients.

The CDR3 holds 15 amino acids from the cysteine to the phenylalanine. The read is trimmed to its CDR3 DNA, 45 bases read in frame from base 1. Trimming at the junction amounts to 2 bases on V and 3 bases on J, and the germline ends lie 10 bases apart. The germline V gene specifies MGHRA as CDR1 and YSYEKL as CDR2. Sample time point, as interpreted from the label and publication: about 28 days (+/-7) after the second vaccine dose. AZD1222 recipients with second doses at about 4 weeks or about 12 weeks were pooled, because spike-specific TCR depth and breadth did not differ between schedules. Samples from vaccinated people were obtained from the UK trials COV001 and COV002, which included a single-blind randomized controlled phase 2/3 trial of AZD1222 (ChAdOx1 nCoV-19) in healthy adults. For TCRbeta chain sequencing, PBMC samples from trial participants were taken at day 0 and at day 28 after the second dose.

Details on this clone: The clone's antigen remains unknown. One base away there is no much larger clone; base qualities are not given.

The CDR3 regions of human TCRbeta chains were analyzed by immunosequencing. The paper's processing steps were these. Repertoire TCRs were checked for matches against a reference library of SARS-CoV-2-specific TCRs that had been generated using the MIRA antigen-specificity platform. Breadth was defined as the fraction of unique TCRs that were SARS-CoV-2-associated, and depth was defined as the fraction of total T cells that were SARS-CoV-2-associated. Using the MIRA data, each spike-specific TCR was assigned both to the spike region to which the TCR was reactive and to a CD4 or CD8 class. Log10-transformed breadth and depth values were compared by one-way ANOVA with Sidak's multiple comparisons tests. TCRdb limited this immuneACCESS table to in-frame rearrangements with V and J called. A share of clones is missing; checked studies link under half to unresolved V genes, and the rest is unexplained. The DNA was the basis for D and trimming; V, J and clone size are from that table. The sample records about 100,000 clones, 80% to 90% of which are singletons. Roughly a tenth of the sample belongs to the ten largest clones.

The receptor comes from an adult who received the AZD1222 COVID-19 vaccine. Sample: peripheral blood, taken 28 days after the second AZD1222 dose. This chain joins TRBV4-1 to TRBJ2-2; TRBD2 is possibly the D segment (6 matching bases). The DNA sequence is given as TGCGCCAGCAGCCAACGGGACTTCTACACCGGGGAGCTGTTTTTT. It translates as CASSQRDFYTGELFF.